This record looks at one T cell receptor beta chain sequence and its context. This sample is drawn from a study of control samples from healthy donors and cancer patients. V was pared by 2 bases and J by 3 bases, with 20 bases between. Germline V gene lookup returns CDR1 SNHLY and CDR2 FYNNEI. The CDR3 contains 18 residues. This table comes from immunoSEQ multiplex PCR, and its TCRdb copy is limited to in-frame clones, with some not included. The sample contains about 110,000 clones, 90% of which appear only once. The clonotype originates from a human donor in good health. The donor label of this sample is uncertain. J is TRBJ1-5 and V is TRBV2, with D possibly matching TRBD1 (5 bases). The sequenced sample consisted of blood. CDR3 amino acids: CASSELERDGVLNQPQHF. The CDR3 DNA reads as TGTGCCAGCAGTGAATTGGAGCGGGACGGCGTCCTCAATCAGCCCCAGCATTTT.